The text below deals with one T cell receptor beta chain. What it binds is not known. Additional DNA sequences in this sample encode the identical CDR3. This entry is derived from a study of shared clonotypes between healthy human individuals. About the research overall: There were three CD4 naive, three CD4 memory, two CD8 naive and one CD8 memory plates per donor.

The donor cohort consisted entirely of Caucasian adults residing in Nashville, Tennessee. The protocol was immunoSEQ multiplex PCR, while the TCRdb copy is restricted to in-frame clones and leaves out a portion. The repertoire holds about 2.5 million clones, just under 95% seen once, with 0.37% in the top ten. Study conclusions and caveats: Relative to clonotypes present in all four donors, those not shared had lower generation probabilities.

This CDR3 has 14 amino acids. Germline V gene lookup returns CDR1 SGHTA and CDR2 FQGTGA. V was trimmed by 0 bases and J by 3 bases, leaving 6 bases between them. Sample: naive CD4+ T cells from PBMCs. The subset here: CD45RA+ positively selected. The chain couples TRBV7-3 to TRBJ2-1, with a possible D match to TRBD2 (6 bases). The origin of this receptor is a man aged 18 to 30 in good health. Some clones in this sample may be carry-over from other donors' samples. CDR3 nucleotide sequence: TGTGCCAGCAGCTTAACCGGGAGCTACAATGAGCAGTTCTTC. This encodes CASSLTGSYNEQFF.